The 11 T cell receptor beta chains presented below share a single source sample, sequenced in a study of T cell responses to AZD1222 COVID-19 vaccine. Generated by immunoSEQ multiplex PCR, the TCRdb table keeps only in-frame clones and is missing some. The sample comprises roughly 120,000 clones, over 75% of which are singletons, and 7.7% rests with the top ten. The sequencing here drew on peripheral blood, taken on day 0 of AZD1222 vaccination. These receptors came from an adult in good health.

The chain is built from TRBV6-1 and TRBJ2-1, with D maybe TRBD2 (6 bases). This CDR3 comprises 17 residues. Germline loops: CDR1 MNHNS, CDR2 SASEGT. V lost 4 bases to trimming and J lost 0 bases, with 16 bases between them. The CDR3 protein is CASSGNFRTISYNEQFF. CDR3 nucleotides: TGTGCCAGCAGTGGAAATTTTCGGACTATCTCCTACAATGAGCAGTTCTTC.

This clone appeared a single time. This sequence joins TRBV7-8 and TRBJ1-2, with D hard to call. Germline assignment: CDR1 SGHVS and CDR2 FQNEAQ. The V end was cut by 5 bases, the J end by 7 bases, with 11 bases between. The CDR3 is made up of 12 amino acids. This CDR3 is CASSLAGSGYTF. The CDR3, as DNA: TGTGCCAGCAGCCTTGCGGGGTCTGGCTACACCTTC. The complete variable domain, with remaining parts taken from reference TRBV7-8 and TRBJ1-2, reads GAGVSQSPRYKVAKRGQDVALRCDPISGHVSLFWYQQALGQGPEFLTYFQNEAQLDKSGLPSDRFFAERPEGSVSTLKIQRTQQEDSAVYLCASSLAGSGYTFGSGTRLTVV.

The chain combines TRBV6-1 with TRBJ2-2, with 7 bases fitting TRBD1. Losses at the gene ends were 2 bases for V and 0 bases for J; bases not matched to a gene: 6. The CDR3 spans 17 residues. In germline, CDR1 is MNHNS, CDR2 SASEGT. The CDR3 DNA reads TGTGCCAGCAGTGAAAGGGGGCCGGTGGCGAACACCGGGGAGCTGTTTTTT. This translates into CASSERGPVANTGELFF.

The chain is built from TRBV29-1 and TRBJ1-2; D unclear. The CDR3 is made up of 12 amino acids. The germline V and J ends were trimmed by 6 bases and 7 bases, with 15 bases remaining between them. CDR1 is SQVTM and CDR2 is ANQGSEA in the germline V gene. This CDR3 reads CSVRTARGGYTF. CDR3 DNA sequence: TGCAGCGTGAGGACGGCCCGGGGTGGCTACACCTTC.

This chain links TRBV18 with TRBJ2-5; TRBD2 might be the D (7 bases). Germline V gene lookup returns CDR1 KGHSH and CDR2 LQKENI. CDR3 size: 16 residues. Trimming shortened V by 3 bases and J by 4 bases, and 18 bases separated the two germline ends. The CDR3 reads CASSPRGGGLGETQYF. The DNA of the CDR3 is TGTGCCAGCTCACCGCGGGGAGGGGGGCTCGGAGAGACCCAGTACTTC. Using reference TRBV18 and TRBJ2-5 for the parts outside the CDR3, the full variable domain is NAGVMQNPRHLVRRRGQEARLRCSPMKGHSHVYWYRQLPEEGLKFMVYLQKENIIDESGMPKERFSAEFPKEGPSILRIQQVVRGDSAAYFCASSPRGGGLGETQYFGPGTRLLVL.

The chain links TRBV7-8 to TRBJ1-3, with D perhaps TRBD1 (5 bases). The CDR3 is 15 amino acids. Per the germline V gene, CDR1 is SGHVS and CDR2 is FQNEAQ. V was cut by 4 bases and J by 0 bases, with 10 bases left in between. The CDR3 loop reads CASSSWRGSGNTIYF. The CDR3 nucleotides are TGTGCCAGCAGCTCGTGGAGGGGCTCTGGAAACACCATATATTTT.

This rearrangement joins TRBV24-1 to TRBJ2-1; D is perhaps TRBD2 (6 bases). Germline assignment: CDR1 KGHDR and CDR2 SFDVKD. The V end lost 10 bases, the J end lost 4 bases, and 19 bases lay between the germline ends. The CDR3 spans 15 residues. The CDR3 sequence: CATKRGGNEYNEQFF. The CDR3, as DNA: TGTGCCACAAAACGTGGCGGGAACGAATACAATGAGCAGTTCTTC.

The chain's CDR3 is CASSAGLATDTQYF. The CDR3 region has the DNA TGTGCCAGCAGTGCCGGCCTAGCAACAGATACGCAGTATTTT. The chain is built from TRBV2 and TRBJ2-3, with a possible D match to TRBD2 (5 bases). Trimming took 4 bases from V and 3 from J, leaving 11 bases between them. CDR1 and CDR2 (germline): SNHLY, FYNNEI. The CDR3 contains 14 residues.

J is TRBJ1-2 and V is TRBV19; D remains ambiguous. The CDR3 is 12 amino acids. Germline V gives CDR1 LNHDA, CDR2 SQIVND (reference sequence). The ends were cut back, 0 bases at V and 7 bases at J, with 6 bases in the middle. CDR3 loop: CASSIDLLGYTF. In nucleotides, the CDR3 is TGTGCCAGTAGTATAGATCTCCTTGGCTACACCTTC.

This clone was seen only a few times. The rearrangement links TRBV6-1 to TRBJ1-5; unclear D gene. The germline V gene has CDR1 MNHNS and CDR2 SASEGT. This CDR3 contains 13 residues. Trimming pared 2 bases from V and 9 bases from J, leaving 11 bases between. CDR3 in amino acids: CASSESQQLPQHF. In DNA, the CDR3 is TGTGCCAGCAGTGAATCCCAGCAGTTGCCCCAGCATTTT.

V and J are TRBV29-1 and TRBJ2-7; D is tentatively TRBD1 or TRBD2 (6 bases each). This CDR3 is built from 14 residues. Germline CDR1 reads SQVTM; CDR2 reads ANQGSEA. The DNA of the CDR3 is TGCGGACACCGTAGGGGGGAAGGCCGGTACGAGCAGTACTTC. It yields the protein CGHRRGEGRYEQYF.